These 30 T cell receptor beta chains share one sample of origin, sequenced in a study of glioma-infiltrating T cells. Amplification of TCR alpha and beta CDR3 regions from RNA used iRepertoire nested multiplex PCR. TCRdb re-called the multiplex PCR reads with MiXCR, one entry per CDR3 protein. The sample lists a few hundred thousand distinct CDR3 sequences; roughly 41% were seen once. The sample was glioma tissue, nonneoplastic brain tissue, or PBMCs (not recorded which). The source is a human donor with low-grade glioma or glioblastoma, undergoing nonglioma brain surgery, or in good health (not recorded which).

This clonotype came up many times. The chain has TRBV27 and TRBJ2-1, with 16 bases fitting TRBD2. The CDR3 is 15 residues long. The germline gives CDR1 MNHEY, CDR2 SMNVEV (reference sequence). Losses at the gene ends were 3 bases for V and 9 bases for J; bases not matched to a gene: 2. In DNA, the CDR3 is TGTGCCAGCAGTTTTGGGACTAGCGGGAGGGGTGAGCAGTTCTTC. Its protein is CASSFGTSGRGEQFF.

The chain couples TRBV28 to TRBJ1-1, with D uncertain. The germline gives CDR1 MDHEN, CDR2 SYDVKM. The CDR3 covers 15 residues. Trimming left V 5 bases short and J 1 base short, with 14 bases between. The CDR3 region is CASSLTHYANTEAFF. Here the CDR3 DNA reads TGTGCCAGCAGTCTTACCCACTACGCGAACACTGAAGCTTTCTTT.

In regard to this clonotype: One junction end disagrees with the germline gene, perhaps due to a read error. The V gene is TRBV6-5, the J gene TRBJ2-7; D unresolved. The CDR3 has 15 amino acids. Germline CDR1 and CDR2: MNHEY and SVGAGI. CDR3 sequence reads: CAGSYERHPLYEQYF. In DNA, the CDR3 is TGTGCCGGCAGTTACGAACGCCACCCCCTCTACGAGCAGTACTTC.

Turning to this clonotype: A much larger clonotype is one base distant, so this may be a read error. The V call is TRBV20-1, the J call TRBJ1-1; TRBD1 agrees at 10 bases. The CDR3 extends over 13 amino acids. The V and J ends lost 7 bases and 2 bases, in that order; junction bases with no gene match: 4. The germline V gene encodes CDR1 DFQATT and CDR2 SNEGSKA (reference sequence). As DNA, the CDR3 is TGCAGTGACTGGGACAGGGGTAACACTGAAGCTTTCTTT. This sequence encodes CSDWDRGNTEAFF.

This chain joins TRBV4-1 and TRBJ2-5, with a weak D call TRBD1 (5 bases). The CDR3 runs to 14 residues. The V and J ends lost 3 bases and 7 bases respectively, with 15 bases between them. In germline, CDR1 is MGHRA, CDR2 YSYEKL. CDR3: CASSHRQSGGTQYF. In DNA form, the CDR3 reads TGCGCCAGCAGCCACCGACAGAGTGGCGGGACCCAGTACTTC.

This sequence joins TRBV20-1 and TRBJ2-5; 7 bases agree with TRBD2. Germline CDR1 is DFQATT and CDR2 is SNEGSKA (reference sequence). The CDR3 has 13 amino acids. Trimming at V came to 3 bases and at J to 5 bases, leaving 6 bases not matched to a gene. In DNA, the CDR3 is TGCAGTGCTAGTAGACTAGCTAGGGAGACCCAGTACTTC. Encoded protein: CSASRLARETQYF.

The chain recombines TRBV28 with TRBJ2-7; TRBD2 is a possible D gene (6 bases). Trimming cost V 6 bases and J 0 bases, with 24 bases left between them. This CDR3 spans 18 amino acids. From germline, CDR1 is MDHEN and CDR2 SYDVKM. The CDR3 region is CASRLRGSGRFTSYEQYF. In DNA, the CDR3 is TGTGCCAGCAGACTTCGGGGTAGCGGCCGATTCACCTCCTACGAGCAGTACTTC.

This clonotype came up a few times. This chain connects TRBV7-8 to TRBJ2-5; TRBD2 agrees at 8 bases. The CDR3 runs to 15 residues. The V gene end was trimmed by 3 bases and the J gene end by 1 base; junction bases not matched to a gene: 4. Germline V lookup: CDR1 SGHVS, CDR2 FQNEAQ. This chain's CDR3 is CASSFQTSVQETQYF. The CDR3 nucleotides are TGTGCCAGCAGCTTCCAGACTAGCGTCCAAGAGACCCAGTACTTC. Drawing the rest from reference TRBV7-8 and TRBJ2-5, the complete variable domain is GAGVSQSPRYKVAKRGQDVALRCDPISGHVSLFWYQQALGQGPEFLTYFQNEAQLDKSGLPSDRFFAERPEGSVSTLKIQRTQQEDSAVYLCASSFQTSVQETQYFGPGTRLLVL.

The chain is built from TRBV7-2 and TRBJ2-1; D assignment may be TRBD1 or TRBD2 (6 bases each). Germline lookup yields CDR1 SGHTA and CDR2 FQGNSA. The ends were cut back, 5 bases at V and 6 bases at J, with 20 bases in the middle. CDR3 size: 16 residues. CDR3 DNA: TGTGCCAGCAGCCCTCGGGGGCTAGCGAGATCCAATGAGCAGTTCTTC. Translation gives CASSPRGLARSNEQFF.

The CDR3 bases are TGTGCCAGCAGCGGTAGCGGGATCCAAGAGACCCAGTACTTC. It encodes CASSGSGIQETQYF. V and J are TRBV7-2 and TRBJ2-5; 8 positions match TRBD2. CDR3 size: 14 residues. The V gene's germline CDR1 is SGHTA and CDR2 FQGNSA. Unmatched junction bases numbered 3, after V lost 5 bases and J lost 1 base.

The table lists this clonotype with many counts. The chain uses TRBV4-2 and TRBJ1-1; 8 positions match TRBD1. The ends lost 4 bases at V and 6 bases at J; junction bases unmatched: 13. The CDR3 loop spans 16 amino acids. CDR1 and CDR2 from the germline V gene are LGHNA and YNFKEQ. CDR3 sequence: CASSLDRDWVGSEAFF. The CDR3 DNA sequence: TGTGCCAGCAGCCTGGACAGGGATTGGGTCGGGTCTGAAGCTTTCTTT.

The genes are TRBV4-1 and TRBJ2-2; 10 bases are shared with TRBD1. The CDR3 is made up of 17 amino acids. Germline loops: CDR1 MGHRA, CDR2 YSYEKL. Trimming cost V 0 bases and J 4 bases; bases outside gene matches: 5. The CDR3 spells CASSQEGWTGGTGELFF. The CDR3 DNA reads TGCGCCAGCAGCCAAGAGGGGTGGACAGGGGGCACCGGGGAGCTGTTTTTT.

Turning to this clonotype: Since a much larger clone is just one base distant, this may be a read error. V usage is TRBV6-2 or TRBV6-3 and J usage is TRBJ1-2, with D unresolved. Germline CDR1 is MNHEY and CDR2 is SVGEGT. V lost 5 bases and J lost 8, with 15 bases in between. The CDR3 runs to 13 residues. DNA for the CDR3: TGTGCCAGCAGTCTATCGGCCAACGTGGGCTACACCTTC. Protein sequence: CASSLSANVGYTF.

This clonotype was detected many times. The chain has TRBV4-3 and TRBJ1-5, with a tentative D call TRBD1 (6 bases). CDR1 LGHNA and CDR2 YSLEER come from the germline V gene. Between the trimmed V and J ends, which lost 0 bases and 7 bases, there was a span of 13 bases. This CDR3 spans 15 amino acids. The CDR3 region is CASSQDFRGSQPQHF. CDR3 nucleotides: TGCGCCAGCAGCCAAGATTTCAGGGGATCCCAGCCCCAGCATTTT.

Points on this clonotype: A much more abundant neighbour one base away suggests this may be a read error. The V gene is TRBV6-5, the J gene TRBJ2-1; D perhaps matches TRBD2 (5 bases). Germline CDR1 is MNHEY and CDR2 is SVGAGI. Trimming left V 1 base short and J 5 bases short, with 12 bases between. The CDR3 loop spans 15 amino acids. DNA for the CDR3: TGTGCCAGCAGTTACTTTTCCAACGGGAACAATGAGCAGTTCTTC. This translates into CASSYFSNGNNEQFF.

A remark on this clonotype: A much larger clone differs by one base, so this may be a read error. The chain carries TRBV28 and TRBJ2-1, with D possibly TRBD2 on 5 matching bases. V shed 1 base and J shed 10 bases, with 17 bases lying between them. There are 15 residues in the CDR3. CDR1 and CDR2 (germline): MDHEN, SYDVKM. CDR3 loop: CASSLLLGLRAEQFF. The CDR3 DNA reads TGTGCCAGCAGTTTATTGTTGGGGTTGAGGGCCGAGCAGTTCTTC.

Only a few counts were recorded for this clonotype. An end of the junction does not agree with germline; a read error may underlie this. The rearrangement links TRBV10-2 to TRBJ2-6; D not resolved. There are 13 residues in the CDR3. CDR1 and CDR2 (germline): WSHSY, SAAADI. The CDR3 DNA follows: TGTGCCATCAAGATCTCTGGGGCCAACGTCCTGACTTTC. This encodes CAIKISGANVLTF.

V gene TRBV11-3 combines with J gene TRBJ2-7, with a tentative D call TRBD2 (5 bases). Germline V CDR1 and CDR2: SGHNT, YENEEA. The CDR3 consists of 14 residues. The V end lost 5 bases, the J end lost 5 bases, and 16 bases lay between the germline ends. The chain's CDR3 is CASSPGGYDNEQYF. CDR3 coding DNA: TGTGCCAGCAGCCCGGGCGGGTATGACAACGAGCAGTACTTC.

This clonotype was counted between two and nine times. The rearrangement links TRBV4-1 to TRBJ2-7; no clear D gene. Per germline, CDR1 MGHRA and CDR2 YSYEKL. The CDR3 totals 15 residues. Trimming pared 3 bases from V and 0 bases from J, leaving 12 bases between. CDR3 sequence (DNA): TGCGCCAGCAGCCAGAGTTGGATTAGCTCCTACGAGCAGTACTTC. Its translation is CASSQSWISSYEQYF.

As concerns this clonotype: A read error is possible here, since a much larger clone lies one base away. The chain joins TRBV7-2 to TRBJ1-1, with no clear D. Germline loops: CDR1 SGHTA, CDR2 FQGNSA. This CDR3 is 13 amino acids long. V lost 5 bases and J 3 bases, leaving 10 bases between the germline ends. CDR3 residues: CASSLRTDTEAFF. CDR3 coding DNA: TGTGCCAGCAGCCTCCGGACGGACACTGAAGCTTTCTTT.

This clonotype was seen only a few times. The V call is TRBV28, the J call TRBJ2-7; TRBD2 might be the D (6 bases). The CDR3 sequence is 13 residues long. V gave up 3 bases and J gave up 4 bases, with 10 bases separating them. Germline CDR1 is MDHEN and CDR2 is SYDVKM. CDR3 protein: CASSLEGGYEQYF. The CDR3 DNA reads as TGTGCCAGCAGTTTGGAGGGTGGTTACGAGCAGTACTTC.

As concerns this clonotype: A much more abundant neighbour one base away suggests this may be a read error. This chain connects TRBV6-5 to TRBJ2-1; possibly TRBD2 for D (6 bases). CDR1 MNHEY and CDR2 SVGAGI come from the germline V gene. This CDR3 is built from 20 residues. CDR3 loop: CASSYALVASAPSSYNEQLF. CDR3 nucleotide sequence: TGTGCCAGCAGTTACGCCCTAGTGGCTAGCGCGCCCTCTTCCTACAATGAGCAGTTGTTC.

The chain recombines TRBV7-3 with TRBJ1-3; unclear D gene. With 5 bases removed from V and 7 bases from J, the gap between germline ends came to 12 bases. The CDR3 is made up of 13 amino acids. Germline V gene sequence: CDR1 SGHTA, CDR2 FQGTGA. CDR3 protein: CASSVGPGNTIYF. In nucleotides, the CDR3 is TGTGCCAGCAGCGTCGGTCCGGGGAACACCATATATTTT.

In regard to this clonotype: A much larger clone is a single base away; this may be a read error. This chain joins TRBV6-4 and TRBJ2-3, with 11 bases fitting TRBD2. J was trimmed by 1 base and V by 0 bases; bases with no gene match: 0. The germline V gene has CDR1 MRHNA and CDR2 SNTAGT. The CDR3 consists of 16 residues. The CDR3 is CASSDSTSGGTDTQYF. The CDR3, as DNA: TGTGCCAGCAGTGACTCGACTAGCGGGGGCACAGATACGCAGTATTTT.

This clonotype was counted ten times or more. The gene calls are TRBV4-1 and TRBJ1-2, with 7 positions matching TRBD1. Germline CDR1 reads MGHRA; CDR2 reads YSYEKL. This CDR3 comprises 17 residues. The trim removed 1 base at V and 2 bases at J, leaving 10 bases unmatched. The CDR3 is CASSQVARDSSNYGYTF. The DNA for the CDR3 is TGCGCCAGCAGCCAAGTTGCCCGGGACAGTTCCAACTATGGCTACACCTTC.

Worth noting for this clonotype: It may be a read error: a sequence one base away is much more abundant. The rearrangement joins TRBV20-1 to TRBJ2-5, with TRBD2 identical over 10 bases. Germline assignment: CDR1 DFQATT and CDR2 SNEGSKA (reference sequence). The CDR3 length is 14 residues. V lost 6 bases to trimming and J lost 4 bases; unmatched junction nucleotides: 8. The CDR3: CSALPLAGLETQYF. Written as DNA, the CDR3 is TGCAGTGCCCTACCACTAGCGGGACTAGAGACCCAGTACTTC.

This clonotype was counted only a few times. The chain is built from TRBV6-9 and TRBJ2-1; D is undetermined. From germline, CDR1 is MNHGY and CDR2 SVAAGI. The CDR3 is 15 amino acids. With 5 bases removed from V and 0 bases from J, the gap between germline ends came to 11 bases. The CDR3 DNA is TGTGCCAGCAGTATTGACGGAAGCTCCTACAATGAGCAGTTCTTC. Its protein product is CASSIDGSSYNEQFF.

This clonotype has a handful of counts. This sequence joins TRBV20-1 and TRBJ1-6; TRBD1 matches 9 bases. Per germline, CDR1 DFQATT and CDR2 SNEGSKA (reference sequence). V shed 6 bases and J 10 bases; nucleotides not matched to a gene: 13. The CDR3 is 15 residues long. CDR3 bases: TGCAGTGCCAGAACAGGGGGCTCAGCGATGTCACCCCTCCACTTT. Amino acid sequence: CSARTGGSAMSPLHF.

The CDR3 loop reads CASSLDGGSAQGDTQYF. In DNA form, the CDR3 reads TGTGCCAGCAGCTTGGATGGCGGGAGTGCCCAAGGAGATACGCAGTATTTT. This chain connects TRBV5-4 to TRBJ2-3; 7 positions agree with TRBD2. This CDR3 spans 17 amino acids. V lost 0 bases to trimming and J lost 5 bases; unmatched junction nucleotides: 12. CDR1 and CDR2 (germline): SGHNT, YYREEE (reference sequence).

This clonotype appeared a few times. The chain has TRBV24-1 and TRBJ2-7; TRBD1 is a possible D gene (6 bases). The CDR3 is made up of 13 amino acids. The germline V gene encodes CDR1 KGHDR and CDR2 SFDVKD. The V end lost 3 bases, the J end lost 5 bases, and 10 bases lay between the germline ends. CDR3: CATSDQNRDEQYF. For the CDR3, the DNA is TGTGCCACCAGTGATCAAAACAGGGACGAGCAGTACTTC.